Here is one T cell receptor beta chain with its context. The antigen is unknown. The data derive from a study of CXCR3-negative and CXCR3-positive naive CD8 T cells. Study results and limitations: Surface CD5 matched across naive subsets, and TRB CDR3 properties served to infer TCR strength.

Preparation of TRB cDNA libraries relied on 5' RACE carrying UMI labels. TCRdb reprocessed the 5' RACE reads, keeping one entry per CDR3 protein, no DNA. The sample totals 46,000 or so distinct CDR3 sequences. Within the CD8+ T cell compartment, naive cells were CD45RO-CCR7+CD27+CD95-. The origin of this receptor is a human donor in good health. Some clones in this sample may be carry-over from other donors' samples. Sequenced sample: naive CXCR3- CD8+ T cells from blood. The subset: CD45RO-CCR7+CD27+CD95- naive CD8+ T cells lacking CXCR3 (TNR3-).

The chain's CDR3 is CASSYSRDGGNQPQHF. The chain links TRBV6-2 or TRBV6-3 to TRBJ1-5; TCRdb selects TRBD1, and the lack of DNA leaves this call unchecked. The CDR3 is 16 residues long. Germline V gene sequence: CDR1 MNHEY, CDR2 SVGEGT.